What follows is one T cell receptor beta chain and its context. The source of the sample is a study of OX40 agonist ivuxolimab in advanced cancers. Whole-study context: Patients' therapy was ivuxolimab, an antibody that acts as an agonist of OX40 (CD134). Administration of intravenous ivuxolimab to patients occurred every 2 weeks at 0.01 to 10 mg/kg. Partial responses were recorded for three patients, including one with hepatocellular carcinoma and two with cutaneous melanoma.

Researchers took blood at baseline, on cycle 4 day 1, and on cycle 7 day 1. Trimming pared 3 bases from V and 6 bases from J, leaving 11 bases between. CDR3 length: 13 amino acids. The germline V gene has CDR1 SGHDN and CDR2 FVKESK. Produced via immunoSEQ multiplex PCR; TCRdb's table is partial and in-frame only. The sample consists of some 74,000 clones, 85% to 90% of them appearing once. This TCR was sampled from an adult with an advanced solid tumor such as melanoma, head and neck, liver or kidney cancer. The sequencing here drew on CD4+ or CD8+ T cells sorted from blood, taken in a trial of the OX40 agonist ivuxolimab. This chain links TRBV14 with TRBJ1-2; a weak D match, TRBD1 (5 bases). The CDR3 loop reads CASSHRQGNGYTF. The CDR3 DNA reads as TGTGCCAGCAGCCATCGGCAGGGTAATGGCTACACCTTC.